The rows below give T cell receptor beta chains drawn from one sample of a study of blood T cell repertoires in COVID-19. Sequenced by immunoSEQ multiplex PCR; TCRdb stores in-frame clones only, minus some. The sample includes over 90,000 clones, around 90% of them seen just once. Sequences were obtained from peripheral blood. The receptors come from a woman in her 70s with acute or convalescent COVID-19. CDR3s include the opening cysteine and the closing phenylalanine or tryptophan. A D gene is named only where the DNA matches it firmly. Size is stated for part of the rows, as once, few or many counts, or as a class when the clone is expanded.

. | TRBJ1-6 | . | TRBV27 | CASSLGAPNSPLHF | TGTGCCAGCAGTTTGGGGGCGCCCAATTCACCCCTCCACTTT
. | TRBJ2-7 | . | TRBV28 | CASTTILRGHHEQYF | TGTGCCAGCACCACTATTTTGCGGGGGCACCACGAGCAGTACTTC
. | TRBJ2-1 | . | TRBV11-2 | CASSLPGPENEQFF | TGTGCCAGCAGCCTCCCGGGTCCCGAGAATGAGCAGTTCTTC
. | TRBJ2-1 | . | TRBV11-3 | CASSLAGAVNKNEQFF | TGTGCCAGCAGCTTAGCAGGGGCGGTAAACAAAAATGAGCAGTTCTTC
. | TRBJ2-1 | . | TRBV20-1 | CSASEDRSSYNEQFF | TGCAGTGCTAGTGAGGACAGAAGCTCCTACAATGAGCAGTTCTTC
. | TRBJ1-2 | . | TRBV5-1 | CASSLDRANYGYTF | TGCGCCAGCAGCTTGGACAGAGCTAACTATGGCTACACCTTC
. | TRBJ1-5 | . | TRBV5-1 | CASSSGGNQPQHF | TGCGCCAGCAGTTCCGGGGGCAATCAGCCCCAGCATTTT
. | TRBJ2-7 | . | TRBV2 | CASSSHYEQYF | TGTGCCAGCAGCTCACACTACGAGCAGTACTTC
. | TRBJ1-4 | . | TRBV5-1 | CASRPTAGSEKLFF | TGCGCCAGCAGACCGACTGCCGGCAGTGAAAAACTGTTTTTT
once | TRBJ2-7 | TRBD1 | TRBV19 | CATSIGTGGSYEQYF | TGTGCCACCTCCATTGGGACAGGGGGCTCCTACGAGCAGTACTTC
. | TRBJ2-1 | TRBD1 | TRBV28 | CASSSGGNRGAEQFF | TGTGCCAGCAGTTCCGGGGGCAACAGGGGGGCTGAGCAGTTCTTC
. | TRBJ2-1 | TRBD1 | TRBV19 | CASSTSGQAHEQFF | TGTGCCAGTAGTACCTCGGGACAGGCCCATGAGCAGTTCTTC
. | TRBJ1-1 | TRBD1 | TRBV10-3 | CAISGTGTVTEAFF | TGTGCCATCAGTGGAACCGGGACAGTTACTGAAGCTTTCTTT
. | TRBJ1-2 | TRBD1 | TRBV19 | CASRGTVSRLDYGYTF | TGTGCCAGTAGAGGGACAGTGTCTCGGTTGGACTATGGCTACACCTTC
. | TRBJ1-4 | TRBD1 | TRBV2 | CASKGQGREKLFF | TGTGCCAGCAAAGGACAGGGAAGGGAAAAACTGTTTTTT
. | TRBJ2-6 | TRBD1 | TRBV3-1/TRBV3-2 | CASSHAPGQGSGANVLTF | TGTGCCAGCAGCCACGCACCGGGACAGGGCTCTGGGGCCAACGTCCTGACTTTC
. | TRBJ2-7 | . | TRBV5-1 | CASSLATGSSYEQYF | TGCGCCAGCAGCTTGGCCACAGGGAGCTCCTACGAGCAGTACTTC
once | TRBJ1-5 | . | TRBV20-1 | CSASRDFNQPQHF | TGCAGTGCTAGTAGGGACTTCAATCAGCCCCAGCATTTT
. | TRBJ1-1 | . | TRBV6-5 | CASRGATLHHTEAFF | TGTGCCAGCCGGGGAGCGACCTTACATCACACTGAAGCTTTCTTT
. | TRBJ1-2 | . | TRBV5-1 | CASSRGGALGGYTF | TGCGCCAGCAGCCGTGGGGGCGCGCTTGGAGGCTACACCTTC
. | TRBJ2-3 | TRBD1 | TRBV24-1 | CATSDSTGVGGMADTQYF | TGTGCCACCAGTGATTCCACAGGTGTAGGGGGCATGGCAGATACGCAGTATTTT
once | TRBJ1-1 | . | TRBV7-6 | CASSLGGGYDTEAFF | TGTGCCAGCAGCTTAGGCGGGGGATATGACACTGAAGCTTTCTTT
. | TRBJ2-7 | TRBD1 | TRBV6-5 | CASRPTGGEQYF | TGTGCCAGCAGGCCCACAGGGGGCGAGCAGTACTTC
. | TRBJ1-3 | . | TRBV7-2 | CASSLEYQGFSGNTIYF | TGTGCCAGCAGCTTAGAGTATCAGGGCTTCTCTGGAAACACCATATATTTT
. | TRBJ2-3 | TRBD2 | TRBV10-1 | CASSPSGTDTQYF | TGCGCCAGCAGTCCTAGCGGTACAGATACGCAGTATTTT
. | TRBJ1-2 | . | TRBV27 | CASSLRPARDGYTF | TGTGCCAGCAGTTTGCGGCCGGCCAGGGATGGCTACACCTTC
. | TRBJ1-4 | TRBD1 | TRBV6-1 | CASSEPGTVGEKLFF | TGTGCCAGCAGTGAACCAGGGACAGTAGGGGAAAAACTGTTTTTT
once | TRBJ2-1 | . | TRBV19 | CASREQGYYNEQFF | TGTGCCAGTAGGGAACAGGGTTACTACAATGAGCAGTTCTTC
. | TRBJ1-5 | . | TRBV2 | CASREGKEPQHF | TGTGCCAGCAGGGAGGGGAAGGAGCCCCAGCATTTT
once | TRBJ1-2 | . | TRBV27 | CASRLPLRGGHNYGYTF | TGTGCCAGCAGACTCCCCCTAAGGGGGGGTCATAACTATGGCTACACCTTC
. | TRBJ1-1 | . | TRBV19 | CASSKGQTNTEAFF | TGTGCCAGTAGTAAAGGACAGACGAACACTGAAGCTTTCTTT
. | TRBJ2-5 | TRBD2 | TRBV4-1 | CASSQEAELAGPRGETQYF | TGCGCCAGCAGCCAAGAAGCCGAGCTAGCGGGGCCTCGGGGGGAGACCCAGTACTTC
once | TRBJ2-2 | TRBD2 | TRBV19 | CASSSGTSGRGGTGELFF | TGTGCCAGTAGCTCCGGGACTAGCGGGAGGGGGGGAACCGGGGAGCTGTTTTTT
few | TRBJ1-2 | TRBD1 | TRBV28 | CASSLLGAGQGGGYTF | TGTGCCAGCAGTTTACTCGGCGCGGGACAGGGTGGAGGCTACACCTTC
. | TRBJ2-7 | . | TRBV7-9 | CASSSFGGTFASEQYF | TGTGCCAGCAGCTCTTTCGGCGGGACTTTTGCTTCCGAGCAGTACTTC
. | TRBJ2-1 | TRBD2 | TRBV27 | CASSLAGHYNEQFF | TGTGCCAGCAGCCTAGCGGGTCACTACAATGAGCAGTTCTTC
few | TRBJ2-1 | TRBD1 | TRBV9 | CASSSSPGQEQFF | TGTGCCAGCAGCTCTTCCCCGGGACAGGAGCAGTTCTTC
. | TRBJ2-1 | TRBD2 | TRBV7-8 | CASSLARAGGVSYNEQFF | TGTGCCAGCAGCTTAGCGCGGGCGGGAGGTGTCTCCTACAATGAGCAGTTCTTC
. | TRBJ2-6 | . | TRBV6-5 | CAIRGSGANVLTF | TGTGCCATTCGCGGCTCTGGGGCCAACGTCCTGACTTTC
. | TRBJ2-2 | TRBD2 | TRBV18 | CASSPSHQAGLNTGELFF | TGTGCCAGCTCACCCTCCCATCAAGCGGGACTTAACACCGGGGAGCTGTTTTTT
. | TRBJ1-1 | . | TRBV6-2/TRBV6-3 | CASSFQGSVTEAFF | TGTGCCAGCAGTTTTCAGGGTTCGGTTACTGAAGCTTTCTTT
. | TRBJ1-6 | . | TRBV11-3 | CASSPGQGRTSPLHF | TGTGCCAGCAGCCCCGGACAAGGGCGGACTTCACCCCTCCACTTT
. | TRBJ2-4 | TRBD1 | TRBV19 | CASSIVPEGQGLAKNIQYF | TGTGCCAGTAGTATTGTCCCAGAGGGACAGGGCCTAGCCAAAAACATTCAGTACTTC
. | TRBJ2-1 | . | TRBV6-2/TRBV6-3 | CASSLRGSNNEQFF | TGTGCCAGCAGTTTAAGGGGCAGCAACAATGAGCAGTTCTTC
few | TRBJ2-1 | TRBD2 | TRBV10-3 | CAISKTDSGGGPNEQFF | TGTGCCATCAGTAAGACCGATAGCGGGGGGGGACCCAATGAGCAGTTCTTC
. | TRBJ2-5 | TRBD1 | TRBV5-6 | CASSLQQGKETQYF | TGTGCCAGCAGCTTACAACAGGGGAAAGAGACCCAGTACTTC
. | TRBJ2-2 | TRBD2 | TRBV6-1 | CASSGRLAGGSNTGELFF | TGTGCCAGCAGTGGCCGACTAGCGGGGGGATCGAACACCGGGGAGCTGTTTTTT
few | TRBJ1-2 | . | TRBV5-1 | CASSSPGDYGYTF | TGCGCCAGCAGCTCGCCAGGGGACTATGGCTACACCTTC
few | TRBJ1-2 | TRBD1 | TRBV19 | CATTPGTGAYGYTF | TGTGCCACAACTCCCGGGACAGGGGCCTATGGCTACACCTTC
. | TRBJ2-7 | TRBD2 | TRBV19 | CASSSLAGSAGEQYF | TGTGCCAGTAGTTCATTAGCGGGGAGCGCCGGCGAGCAGTACTTC
. | TRBJ2-1 | . | TRBV5-1 | CASSSDLTSYNEQFF | TGCGCCAGCAGCTCTGACTTGACCTCCTACAATGAGCAGTTCTTC
. | TRBJ2-3 | . | TRBV19 | CASSIDHRDTQYF | TGTGCCAGTAGTATAGATCATAGAGATACGCAGTATTTT
. | TRBJ1-4 | . | TRBV2 | CASTAQGSNEKLFF | TGTGCCAGCACCGCACAGGGCTCTAATGAAAAACTGTTTTTT
. | TRBJ2-1 | . | TRBV28 | CASSLFAGGRNEQFF | TGTGCCAGCAGTTTGTTCGCAGGGGGGAGAAATGAGCAGTTCTTC
once | TRBJ1-6 | . | TRBV5-1 | CASSLTEKPYNSPLHF | TGCGCCAGCAGCTTGACGGAGAAACCCTATAATTCACCCCTCCACTTT
. | TRBJ1-1 | . | TRBV6-6 | CASRPRQGTMNTEAFF | TGTGCCAGCAGACCCAGGCAGGGGACCATGAACACTGAAGCTTTCTTT
. | TRBJ1-5 | . | TRBV30 | CAFQPGNNQPQHF | TGTGCCTTCCAGCCGGGAAACAATCAGCCCCAGCATTTT
. | TRBJ1-2 | . | TRBV6-5 | CASRETSTYGYTF | TGTGCCAGCAGAGAGACATCGACCTATGGCTACACCTTC